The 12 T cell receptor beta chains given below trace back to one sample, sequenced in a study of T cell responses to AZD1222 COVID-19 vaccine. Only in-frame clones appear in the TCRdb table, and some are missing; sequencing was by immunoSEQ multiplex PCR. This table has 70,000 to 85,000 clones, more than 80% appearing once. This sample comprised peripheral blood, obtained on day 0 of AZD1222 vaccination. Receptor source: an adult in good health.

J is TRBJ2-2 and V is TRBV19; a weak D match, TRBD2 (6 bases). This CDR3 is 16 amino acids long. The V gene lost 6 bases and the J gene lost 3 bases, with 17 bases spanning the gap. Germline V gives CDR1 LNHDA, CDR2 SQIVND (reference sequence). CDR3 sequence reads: CASRPRRDGDTGELFF. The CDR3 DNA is TGTGCCAGTAGACCGAGGCGGGACGGTGACACCGGGGAGCTGTTTTTT.

CDR3 sequence reads: CSVRQDTTTNEKLFF. CDR3 nucleotide sequence: TGCAGCGTCCGACAGGATACAACAACTAATGAAAAACTGTTTTTT. The chain carries TRBV29-1 and TRBJ1-4; TRBD1 is a possible D gene (6 bases). Trimming took off 6 bases at V and 0 bases at J, with 14 bases between the two ends. The CDR3 length is 15 residues. CDR1 is SQVTM, CDR2 ANQGSEA, per germline. The whole variable domain, remainder taken from reference TRBV29-1 and TRBJ1-4, is SAVISQKPSRDICQRGTSLTIQCQVDSQVTMMFWYRQQPGQSLTLIATANQGSEATYESGFVIDKFPISRPNLTFSTLTVSNMSPEDSSIYLCSVRQDTTTNEKLFFGSGTQLSVL.

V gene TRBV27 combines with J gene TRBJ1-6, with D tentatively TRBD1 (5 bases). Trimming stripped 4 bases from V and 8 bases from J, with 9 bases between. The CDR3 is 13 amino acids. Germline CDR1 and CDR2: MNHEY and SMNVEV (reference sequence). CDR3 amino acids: CASSYRSYSPLHF. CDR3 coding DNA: TGTGCCAGCAGTTACAGGTCTTATTCACCCCTCCACTTT.

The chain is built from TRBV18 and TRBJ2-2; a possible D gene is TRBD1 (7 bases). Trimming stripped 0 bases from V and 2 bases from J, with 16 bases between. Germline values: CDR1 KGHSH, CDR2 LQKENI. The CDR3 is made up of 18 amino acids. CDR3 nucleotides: TGTGCCAGCTCACCACCGGATCAGGGGGGACAAAACACCGGGGAGCTGTTTTTT. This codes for CASSPPDQGGQNTGELFF.

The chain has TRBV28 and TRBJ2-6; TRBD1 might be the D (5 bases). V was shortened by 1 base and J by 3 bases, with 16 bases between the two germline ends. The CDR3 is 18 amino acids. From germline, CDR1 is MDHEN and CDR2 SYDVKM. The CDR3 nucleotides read TGTGCCAGCAGTTTATTAGGGCAGGGAAGAGGTGGGGCCAACGTCCTGACTTTC. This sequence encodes CASSLLGQGRGGANVLTF.

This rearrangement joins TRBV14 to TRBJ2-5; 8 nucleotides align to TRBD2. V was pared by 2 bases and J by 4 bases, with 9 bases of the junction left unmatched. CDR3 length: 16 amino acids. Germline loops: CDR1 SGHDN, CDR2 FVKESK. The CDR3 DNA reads TGTGCCAGCAGCCAAAACTATGCGGGGGGAAGAGAGACCCAGTACTTC. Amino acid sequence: CASSQNYAGGRETQYF.

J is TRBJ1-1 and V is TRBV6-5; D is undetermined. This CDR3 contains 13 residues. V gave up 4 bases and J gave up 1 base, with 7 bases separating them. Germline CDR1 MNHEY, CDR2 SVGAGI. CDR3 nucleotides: TGTGCCAGCAGTTTACAGAAGAACACTGAAGCTTTCTTT. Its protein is CASSLQKNTEAFF.

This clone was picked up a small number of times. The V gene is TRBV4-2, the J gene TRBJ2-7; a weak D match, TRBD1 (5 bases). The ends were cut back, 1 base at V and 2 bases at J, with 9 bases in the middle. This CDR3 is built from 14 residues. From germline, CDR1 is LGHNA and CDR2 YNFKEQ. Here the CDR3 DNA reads TGTGCCAGCAGCCAAGTCGACAGCGCCTACGAGCAGTACTTC. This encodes CASSQVDSAYEQYF.

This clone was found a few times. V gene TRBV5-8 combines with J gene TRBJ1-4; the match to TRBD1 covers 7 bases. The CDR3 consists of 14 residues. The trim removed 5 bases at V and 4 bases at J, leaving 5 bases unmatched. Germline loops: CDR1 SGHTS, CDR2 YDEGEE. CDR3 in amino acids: CASRLGQLNEKLFF. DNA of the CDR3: TGTGCCAGCAGGCTGGGACAGCTTAATGAAAAACTGTTTTTT.

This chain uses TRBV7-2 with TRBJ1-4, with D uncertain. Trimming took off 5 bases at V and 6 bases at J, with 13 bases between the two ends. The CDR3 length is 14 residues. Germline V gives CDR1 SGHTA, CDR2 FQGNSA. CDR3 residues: CASSDNPRDEKLFF. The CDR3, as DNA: TGTGCCAGCAGCGATAACCCGCGGGATGAAAAACTGTTTTTT.

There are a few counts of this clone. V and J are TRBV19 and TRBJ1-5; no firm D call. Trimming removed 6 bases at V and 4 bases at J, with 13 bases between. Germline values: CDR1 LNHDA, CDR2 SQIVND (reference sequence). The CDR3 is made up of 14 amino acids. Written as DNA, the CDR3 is TGTGCCAGTAGAAAGGAGGGTCGGAATCAGCCCCAGCATTTT. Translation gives CASRKEGRNQPQHF.

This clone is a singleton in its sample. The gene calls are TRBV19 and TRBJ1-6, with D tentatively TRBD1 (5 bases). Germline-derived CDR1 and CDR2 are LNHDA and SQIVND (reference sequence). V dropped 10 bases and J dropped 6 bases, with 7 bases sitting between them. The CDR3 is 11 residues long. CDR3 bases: TGTGCCACCGGGGGTAATTCACCCCTCCACTTT. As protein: CATGGNSPLHF.